This T cell receptor beta chain emerged from a study of vaccination and CD4 T cells after COVID-19. With regard to this clonotype: Its matching antigen is unknown.

Trimming cost V 0 bases and J 0 bases; bases outside gene matches: 4. Per germline, CDR1 MNHEY and CDR2 SVGEGT. The CDR3 totals 17 residues. Sample treatment: roughly 10-day PBMC culture with coronavirus spike peptide pools or control peptides (ViraFEST assay). Sequenced with the Oncomine TCR Beta short-read assay was DNA taken from cultured CD4+ T cells. TCRdb itself ran the PCR reads through MiXCR, one entry per CDR3 protein. The profile covers 9,500 to 10,000 distinct CDR3 sequences, with over 30% appearing a single time and around 16% taken by the ten largest. The specimen was CD4+ T cells from blood, cultured in vitro. This clonotype was sampled from a human donor who had recovered from COVID-19. The V and J genes are TRBV6-2 or TRBV6-3 and TRBJ2-2; the match to TRBD2 covers 7 bases. CDR3 nucleotides: TGTGCCAGCAGTTACTCATTGGGGGGGGCGAACACCGGGGAGCTGTTTTTT. This translates into CASSYSLGGANTGELFF.